This T cell receptor (beta chain) was documented in a study of OX40 agonist ivuxolimab in advanced cancers. General notes on the study: The costimulatory receptor OX40 (CD134) was targeted by ivuxolimab, a fully human IgG2 agonistic monoclonal antibody. Prior anti-PD-1, anti-PD-L1 or anti-CTLA-4 therapy was permitted, and about two fifths of dose-escalation patients had received checkpoint inhibitors. Partial responses occurred in three dose-escalation patients: two with cutaneous melanoma and one with hepatocellular carcinoma. Of the roughly 52 dose-escalation patients, hepatocellular carcinoma was present in roughly 19, melanoma in approximately 15, renal cell carcinoma in 9 and head and neck cancer in 9. The point of sequencing TCRbeta in the periphery was to test whether ivuxolimab changed TCR sequence diversity and drove clonal T-cell expansion. The paper reports the monotherapy dose-escalation portion (N = 52 patients) of the phase I ivuxolimab trial. The dose-escalation cohort was 80% to 90% male with a mean age of about 58 years, ranging from roughly 23 to 90. Intravenous ivuxolimab was administered to patients every 2 weeks at six dose levels: 0.01, 0.1, 0.3, 1.5, 3 and 10 mg/kg.

What the research found in general, with its limitations: Antigen specificity was not determined for the clonally expanded peripheral T cells. At doses of 0.1 to 3.0 mg/kg, clonal expansion of both CD4+ and CD8+ T cells in blood was seen between baseline and week 6. Partial responders in the 0.1-3.0 mg/kg groups had among the lowest normalized peripheral clonal expansion, especially among CD8+ T cells. On average, CD8+ T cells showed more expanded clones than CD4+ T cells after ivuxolimab. Low levels of normalized T-cell clonal expansion were also seen in some patients who did not respond.

Genomic DNA was isolated from the sorted cells so that the TCRbeta CDR3 region could be sequenced. TCRbeta CDR3 regions were sequenced using the immunoSEQ Assay. TCRdb provides this immuneACCESS table in a form limited to in-frame rearrangements. Some clones are lacking; in checked studies, under half of them reflect an unresolved V gene, and why the rest are absent is not known. This sample gives some 69,000 clones in total; 80% to 90% of them show up just once. The ten largest clones capture 3% to 4% of the sample. Comments on this clone: It has no known antigen specificity. No clone much larger than this one lies a single base away; base qualities are absent.

The trial excluded patients who had a history of autoimmune disease or were on systemic immunosuppression. In every dose cohort, peripheral blood was drawn for TCR sequencing at baseline, cycle 4 day 1, and cycle 7 day 1. The samples were drawn from a first-in-human, open-label, multicenter phase I dose-escalation trial of ivuxolimab. Adults with locally advanced or metastatic head and neck squamous cell, hepatocellular, melanoma or renal cell carcinoma were enrolled in the trial. CD4+ and CD8+ T cells were sorted separately from peripheral blood before TCR sequencing. The material sequenced was CD4+ or CD8+ T cells sorted from blood, taken in a trial of the OX40 agonist ivuxolimab. The receptor was isolated from an adult with an advanced solid tumor such as melanoma, head and neck, liver or kidney cancer.

The CDR3 sequence is CASSLVREGGELFF. The DNA sequence reads TGTGCCAGCAGCTTAGTCCGGGAGGGCGGGGAGCTGTTTTTT. The receptor chain draws on TRBV7-2 and TRBJ2-2, with TRBD2 matching 8 junction bases. V has 1 base trimmed and J has 7 bases trimmed; junction bases matching no gene number 2. CDR1 and CDR2, looked up from the germline V gene, are SGHTA and FQGNSA. The cysteine opens and the phenylalanine closes a CDR3 of 14 amino acids. Kept here is only the CDR3 DNA, which spans 42 bases and is read in frame from base 1.